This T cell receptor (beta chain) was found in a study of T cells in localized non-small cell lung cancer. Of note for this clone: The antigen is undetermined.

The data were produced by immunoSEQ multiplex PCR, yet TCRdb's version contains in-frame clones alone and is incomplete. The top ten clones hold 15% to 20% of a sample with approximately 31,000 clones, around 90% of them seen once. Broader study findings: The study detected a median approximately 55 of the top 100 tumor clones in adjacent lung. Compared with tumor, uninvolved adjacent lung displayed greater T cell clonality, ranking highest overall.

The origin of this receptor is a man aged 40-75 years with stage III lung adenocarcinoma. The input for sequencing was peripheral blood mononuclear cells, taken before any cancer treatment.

The CDR3 DNA reads as TGTGCCAGCAGTGAATCCCCTAGTGATACCGGGGAGCTGTTTTTT. Amino acid sequence: CASSESPSDTGELFF. This sequence joins TRBV6-1 and TRBJ2-2; D gene ambiguous. This CDR3 comprises 15 residues. Looked up from germline, CDR1 is MNHNS and CDR2 is SASEGT. V shed 2 bases and J shed 5 bases, with 12 bases lying between them.